This TCR beta chain came from a study of T cells after somatic rescue of genetic block. Using immunoSEQ multiplex PCR, the repertoire was profiled, and TCRdb retains in-frame clones only, with some absent. The sample has under 8,500 clones; approximately 79% are singletons. The germline V gene has CDR1 SQVTM and CDR2 ANQGSEA. The V gene lost 5 bases and the J gene lost 4 bases, with 12 bases spanning the gap. This CDR3 has 13 residues. The V gene is TRBV29-1, the J gene TRBJ2-1, with D uncertain. Sequencing was done on a sample of peripheral blood mononuclear cells (PBMCs). This clonotype originated in a boy younger than 18. CDR3 in DNA: TGCAGCGTTCACTGGGGAATTTACAATGAGCAGTTCTTC. This codes for CSVHWGIYNEQFF.